This T cell receptor (beta chain) stems from a study of blood T cell repertoires in COVID-19. Study background: Nucleic acid was either cDNA or gDNA, and it came from T cells, B-cell-depleted T cells, or PBMCs.

CDR3 length: 13 amino acids. From germline, CDR1 is MNHEY and CDR2 SVGAGI. The trim removed 11 bases at V and 6 bases at J, leaving 10 bases unmatched. This clone was seen more than once but under ten times. Profiled with immunoSEQ multiplex PCR; TCRdb holds only in-frame clones, not every one. The sample yields 300,000 to 450,000 clones, around nine tenths seen once. Recruits, aged about 18 to 95 years, lived in 20 to 30 US areas. Cohort allocation depended upon clinical history that participants reported. Recovered status in Cohort 3 required two negative PCRs, clearance, or symptom resolution. Sequenced input: PBMCs or T cells enriched from blood (not recorded which). The origin of this receptor is a woman younger than 30 who had recovered from COVID-19. This chain links TRBV6-5 with TRBJ1-2; 9 bases map to TRBD1. The CDR3, as DNA: TGTGCCGTACAGGGGGCCTTTGGGGATGGCTACACCTTC. Protein product: CAVQGAFGDGYTF.